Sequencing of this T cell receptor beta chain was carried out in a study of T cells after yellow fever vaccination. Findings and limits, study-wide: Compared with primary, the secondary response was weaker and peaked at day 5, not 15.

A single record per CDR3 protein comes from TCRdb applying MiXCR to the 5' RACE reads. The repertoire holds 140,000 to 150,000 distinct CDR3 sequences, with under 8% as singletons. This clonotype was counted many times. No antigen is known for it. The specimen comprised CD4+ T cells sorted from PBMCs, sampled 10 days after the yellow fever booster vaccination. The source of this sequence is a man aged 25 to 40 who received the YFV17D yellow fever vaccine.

The CDR3 DNA reads as TGTGCCAGCAGCTTACAACAGGGGGGGCTCTATGAGCAGTTCTTC. Amino acid sequence: CASSLQQGGLYEQFF. The chain combines TRBV11-2 with TRBJ2-1; weak D call: TRBD1 (8 bases). Germline CDR1 SGHAT, CDR2 FQNNGV. The CDR3 totals 15 residues. V was cut by 2 bases and J by 8 bases, with 16 bases left in between.